These 7 T cell receptor beta chains were all obtained from the same sample, sequenced in a study of blood T cell repertoires in COVID-19. Sequencing used immunoSEQ multiplex PCR; TCRdb keeps in-frame clones, though not all of them. The sample holds under 200,000 clones, almost 85% seen once. Material for sequencing was PBMCs or T cells enriched from blood (not recorded which). Receptors were obtained from a man between 45 and 60 years old who had recovered from COVID-19.

V gene TRBV5-1 combines with J gene TRBJ2-1; 13 nucleotides line up with TRBD2. The V gene end was trimmed by 5 bases and the J gene end by 8 bases; junction bases not matched to a gene: 4. Germline CDR1 SGHRS, CDR2 YFSETQ. This CDR3 has 14 amino acids. CDR3 loop: CASSGTSGTHEQFF. CDR3 nucleotide sequence: TGCGCCAGCAGTGGGACTAGCGGGACTCATGAGCAGTTCTTC.

The genes are TRBV7-8 and TRBJ2-7; D unresolved. V lost 0 bases, J lost 2 bases, and 11 bases lay in between. Germline-derived CDR1 and CDR2 are SGHVS and FQNEAQ. This CDR3 is 15 amino acids long. The CDR3 sequence is CASSLAIAGAYEQYF. The DNA of the CDR3 is TGTGCCAGCAGCTTAGCGATAGCCGGAGCCTACGAGCAGTACTTC.

The chain carries TRBV28 and TRBJ2-2, with D possibly TRBD1 on 5 matching bases. Trimming stripped 6 bases from V and 0 bases from J, with 11 bases between. CDR3 size: 15 residues. The germline V gene encodes CDR1 MDHEN and CDR2 SYDVKM. CDR3 sequence: CASRNRRANTGELFF. CDR3 DNA: TGTGCCAGCAGGAATCGCAGGGCGAACACCGGGGAGCTGTTTTTT.

About this clone: This CDR3 is also generated by other DNA sequences in the sample. J is TRBJ2-2 and V is TRBV5-1; 7 positions agree with TRBD2. The V and J ends lost 1 base and 1 base, in that order; junction bases with no gene match: 1. Looked up from germline, CDR1 is SGHRS and CDR2 is YFSETQ. This CDR3 has 15 amino acids. The CDR3 DNA reads as TGCGCCAGCAGCTTGTCGGGGGGGAACACCGGGGAGCTGTTTTTT. It is translated as CASSLSGGNTGELFF.

V is TRBV6-1 and J is TRBJ1-1; D call uncertain. Germline-derived CDR1 and CDR2 are MNHNS and SASEGT. Trimming pared 2 bases from V and 2 bases from J, leaving 9 bases between. The CDR3 runs to 14 residues. The CDR3 DNA reads TGTGCCAGCAGTGAATCTCCAGGAAACACTGAAGCTTTCTTT. This codes for CASSESPGNTEAFF.

This chain connects TRBV19 to TRBJ1-5; 10 bases are shared with TRBD1. V was clipped by 6 bases and J by 2 bases; unmatched bases: 4. Germline V CDR1 and CDR2: LNHDA, SQIVND (reference sequence). The CDR3 totals 15 residues. This chain's CDR3 is CASRDGTGGNQPQHF. The CDR3 DNA reads as TGTGCCAGTAGGGACGGGACAGGGGGCAATCAGCCCCAGCATTTT.

Only a few counts were recorded for this clone. This chain uses TRBV28 with TRBJ1-2; D call uncertain. Deletions cut 6 bases from V and 4 bases from J, with 9 bases between. The CDR3 covers 12 residues. Germline V CDR1 and CDR2: MDHEN, SYDVKM. The CDR3 loop is CASRAPSYGYTF. In DNA, the CDR3 is TGTGCCAGCAGGGCCCCCAGCTATGGCTACACCTTC.